Sequencing of this T cell receptor (beta chain) was carried out in a study of blood T cells in healthy people across ages. Overall study context: Researchers report that template switching captured about one barcoded beta molecule per two T cells.

Germline V gene sequence: CDR1 SNHLY, CDR2 FYNNEI. Germline trimming cut 6 bases from V and 6 bases from J; bases unmatched to any gene: 4. CDR3 length: 13 residues. Primed by a sample-barcoded 5' primer and a J-beta primer mix, a second PCR proceeded for about 7 to 11 cycles. TCRdb reprocessed the 5' RACE reads via MiXCR and lists one record per CDR3 protein. The profile shows 700,000 to 850,000 distinct CDR3 sequences, roughly 35% of them singletons. Every donor provided roughly 10 milliliters of peripheral blood. Each sample gave at least 7 million isolated PBMCs. This clonotype was recorded many times. Its antigen is unidentified. Study results and limitations: The study found TCR beta diversity correlated strongly with naive T cell percentage.

Sequenced input: blood. The receptor comes from a man aged 18-30 years in good health. V usage is TRBV2 and J usage is TRBJ1-2, with 10 bases fitting TRBD1. The CDR3, as DNA: TGTGCCAGCAGGGACAGGGGGAGGAATGGCTACACCTTC. This codes for CASRDRGRNGYTF.